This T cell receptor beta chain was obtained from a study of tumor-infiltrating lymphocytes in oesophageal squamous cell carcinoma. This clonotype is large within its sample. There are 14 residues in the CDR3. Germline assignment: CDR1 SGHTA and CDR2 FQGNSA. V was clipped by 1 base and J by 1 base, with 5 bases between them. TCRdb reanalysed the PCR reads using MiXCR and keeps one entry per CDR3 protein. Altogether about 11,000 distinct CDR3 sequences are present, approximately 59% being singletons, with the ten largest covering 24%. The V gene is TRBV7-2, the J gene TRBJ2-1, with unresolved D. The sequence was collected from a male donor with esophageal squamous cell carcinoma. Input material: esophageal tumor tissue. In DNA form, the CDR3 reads TGTGCCAGCAGCTTAGGGCTGTCCTACAATGAGCAGTTCTTC. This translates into CASSLGLSYNEQFF.